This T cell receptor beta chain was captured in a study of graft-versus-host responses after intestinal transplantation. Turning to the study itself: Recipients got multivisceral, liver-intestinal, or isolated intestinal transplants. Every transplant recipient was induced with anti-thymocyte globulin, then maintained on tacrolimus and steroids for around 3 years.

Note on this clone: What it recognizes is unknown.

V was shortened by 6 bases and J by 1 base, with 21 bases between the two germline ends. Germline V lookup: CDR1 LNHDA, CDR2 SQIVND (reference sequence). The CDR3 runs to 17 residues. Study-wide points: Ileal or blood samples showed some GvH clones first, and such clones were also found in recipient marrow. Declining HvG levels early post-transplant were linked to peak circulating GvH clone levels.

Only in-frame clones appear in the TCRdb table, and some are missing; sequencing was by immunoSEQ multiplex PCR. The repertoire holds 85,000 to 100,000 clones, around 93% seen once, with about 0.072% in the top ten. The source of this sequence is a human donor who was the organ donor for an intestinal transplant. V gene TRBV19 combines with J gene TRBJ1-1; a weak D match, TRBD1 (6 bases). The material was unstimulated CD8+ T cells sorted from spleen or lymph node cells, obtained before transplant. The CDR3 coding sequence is TGTGCCAGTAGGCTGGGGCCGGACAGACCCCAGAACACTGAAGCTTTCTTT. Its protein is CASRLGPDRPQNTEAFF.